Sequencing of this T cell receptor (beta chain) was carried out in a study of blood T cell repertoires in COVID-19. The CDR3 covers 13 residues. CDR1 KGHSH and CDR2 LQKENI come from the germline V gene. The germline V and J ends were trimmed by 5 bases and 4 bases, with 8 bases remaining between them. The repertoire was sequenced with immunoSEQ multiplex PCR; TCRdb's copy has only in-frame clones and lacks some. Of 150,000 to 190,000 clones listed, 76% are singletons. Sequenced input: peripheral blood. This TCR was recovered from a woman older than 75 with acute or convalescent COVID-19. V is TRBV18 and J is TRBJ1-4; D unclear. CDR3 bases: TGTGCCAGCTCAGAGGCTCGTAATGAAAAACTGTTTTTT. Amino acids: CASSEARNEKLFF.